This TCR beta chain was sequenced during a study of blood T cells in healthy people across ages (dated by TCRdb to 2014 to 2015). About the investigation overall: In model experiments, template switching captured roughly one uniquely barcoded TCR beta cDNA molecule for every two T cells. Using the same blood draw, the study looked at two additional independent replicas of 1 million unique cDNA reads for two donors, one aged 18 to 29 and the other aged 80 or older. Donors were grouped into four age groups: young (average 16 years), middle-aged (around 39), aged (around 66) and long-lived (just over 80). Age-related changes in TCR beta repertoire diversity were measured in the study by deep sequencing normalized with unique cDNA molecular identifiers. To avoid experimental bias, donors of different ages were distributed randomly across sequencing lanes. General study outcomes and caveats: The CMV infection status of donors was not known, potentially confounding age-related changes in expanded clonotypes. Estimates of total diversity based on one million sequenced T cells were considered lower bounds and underestimates. Since profiling was done on bulk unsorted PBMCs, naive and antigen-experienced compartments could not be conclusively compared. Observed TCR beta diversity per million T cells fell roughly linearly with age, and a significant reduction was already apparent by age about 36. Compared with the aged group, the long-lived group had more naive CD4+ T cells, fewer expanded clones and increased TCR diversity, a pattern suggesting age selection. There was a strong correlation between observed TCR beta diversity and the percentage of naive T cells measured by flow cytometry.

A remark on this clonotype: Its target antigen remains unknown. Base qualities are not recorded, but no much larger clone differs from it by a single base.

The library was obtained by 5' RACE. Data came from an Illumina HiSeq 2500. A second PCR of roughly 6 to 12 cycles was performed with a sample-barcoded 5' primer and a J-beta primer mix. Each TCR beta cDNA molecule received a unique molecular identifier from a template-switch 5' adaptor carrying 12 random nucleotides. Each sample yielded at least 2.5 million CDR3-containing paired-end reads. First-strand cDNA synthesis was performed from all RNA using the Mint cDNA synthesis kit, with priming by a TRBC-specific oligonucleotide. All cDNA was treated with uracil-DNA glycosylase and then went through a first 18-cycle PCR with the universal primers M1SS and BC2_uni_R. In the authors' own workflow: For normalization, 1 million high-quality reads, each with a distinct molecular identifier, were randomly selected from each sample. Instead of being binned into consensus sequences, reads that shared molecular identifiers were thrown out. CDR3 identification, clonotype clustering and error correction used MiTCR with a Q25 quality threshold and the strictest error-elimination algorithm. Lower-bound total TCR beta diversity was estimated with a nonparametric unseen species model using Euler transformation. Clones were called with MiXCR by TCRdb after fastp trimmed the public reads at Q25, and only in-frame beta chains were retained. CDR3 protein duplicates are merged, each entry listing the most common genes and DNA. For this entry, the V and J calls and clone size follow TCRdb and not the study's own pipeline. The sample table holds some 1.5 million distinct CDR3 sequences, of which 28% were seen once. Around 7.7% of the sample is held by the ten biggest clonotypes.

CDR1 and CDR2 (MNHNY, SVGAGI) derive from the germline V gene (reference sequence). Its CDR3 holds 15 amino acids, cysteine through phenylalanine. CDR3 DNA is the only sequence kept; it has 45 bases, read in frame from the first base. V is trimmed back by 6 bases and J by 4 bases, and the junction contains 8 bases that no gene match accounts for. Donors were 39 systemically healthy Caucasian individuals from Russia aged roughly 6 to 95 years. Approximately 9.7 milliliters of peripheral blood were drawn from each donor into EDTA-treated Vacutainer tubes. Ficoll-Paque density-gradient centrifugation was used to isolate PBMCs, with at least 7 million per sample. Total RNA was extracted from PBMCs with Trizol reagent, with at least 5.5 micrograms obtained per sample. For every donor, flow cytometry on a PBMC aliquot measured the percentage of naive CD45RAhigh/CD27high T cells.

Source material: blood. This sequence was found in a woman between 25 and 40 years old in good health. The rearrangement joined TRBV6-6 to TRBJ2-1, and 8 bases in between align with TRBD2. The DNA sequence is TGTGCCAGCAGGCTAAGCGGGAGCGGGTACAATGAGCAGTTCTTC. Its amino acids are CASRLSGSGYNEQFF.